Listed here are 10 T cell receptor beta chains from one sample, sequenced in a study of blood T cell repertoires in COVID-19. Profiling relied on immunoSEQ multiplex PCR, and the TCRdb table lists in-frame clones only, not all of them. In the table there are 52,000 or so clones, 90% of which are singletons. Sequencing input: peripheral blood. These receptors were taken from a human donor in a cohort sampled during active COVID-19.

This clone has a handful of counts. This chain uses TRBV5-5 with TRBJ1-3; D gene uncertain. Germline-derived CDR1 and CDR2 are SGHKS and YYEKEE (reference sequence). The CDR3 extends over 13 amino acids. With 1 base removed from V and 3 bases from J, the gap between germline ends came to 5 bases. The CDR3 here is CASSLTGGNTIYF. The DNA for the CDR3 is TGTGCCAGCAGCTTGACGGGTGGAAACACCATATATTTT.

The CDR3 DNA follows: TGCGCCAGCAGCTTGACTAGCGGGAGAGAGACCCAGTACTTC. This gives the protein CASSLTSGRETQYF. The chain couples TRBV5-1 to TRBJ2-5; 11 positions match TRBD2. Germline V gene lookup returns CDR1 SGHRS and CDR2 YFSETQ. The CDR3 length is 14 residues. V was pared by 1 base and J by 4 bases, with 0 bases of the junction left unmatched.

The chain links TRBV5-4 to TRBJ2-1; no definite D call. This CDR3 has 15 residues. Germline V lookup: CDR1 SGHNT, CDR2 YYREEE (reference sequence). V was pared by 0 bases and J by 0 bases, with 7 bases between. The CDR3 DNA is TGTGCCAGCAGCTTGGGTGTGAGCTCCTACAATGAGCAGTTCTTC. Protein sequence: CASSLGVSSYNEQFF.

The chain employs TRBV5-1 and TRBJ2-2, with a possible D match to TRBD2 (5 bases). Germline CDR1 is SGHRS and CDR2 is YFSETQ. This CDR3 comprises 14 residues. V was clipped by 4 bases and J by 6 bases, with 13 bases between them. As DNA, the CDR3 is TGCGCCAGCAGCCGCCCGGGAACCGCCGGGGAGCTGTTTTTT. Residues: CASSRPGTAGELFF.

V and J are TRBV18 and TRBJ1-2; possibly TRBD1 for D (5 bases). The V end lost 1 base, the J end lost 4 bases, and 13 bases lay between the germline ends. This CDR3 is 15 amino acids long. Germline assignment: CDR1 KGHSH and CDR2 LQKENI. CDR3 protein: CASSPRGAGGYGYTF. CDR3 bases: TGTGCCAGCTCACCACGTGGCGCCGGGGGCTATGGCTACACCTTC.

The chain links TRBV2 to TRBJ2-1, with 8 bases aligning to TRBD2. CDR3 length: 16 amino acids. The V gene end was trimmed by 6 bases and the J gene end by 0 bases; junction bases not matched to a gene: 7. CDR1 SNHLY and CDR2 FYNNEI come from the germline V gene. For the CDR3, the DNA is TGTGCCAGCAGGGAGAGGCTAGCGGGCTCCTACAATGAGCAGTTCTTC. Its translation: CASRERLAGSYNEQFF.

The chain recombines TRBV29-1 with TRBJ2-1; the D gene is possibly TRBD1 (6 bases). Trimming stripped 7 bases from V and 0 bases from J, with 13 bases between. CDR1 is SQVTM, CDR2 ANQGSEA, per germline. There are 14 residues in the CDR3. CDR3 nucleotide sequence: TGCAGCGCCTCAACAGGGAGCTCCTACAATGAGCAGTTCTTC. It encodes CSASTGSSYNEQFF.

V gene TRBV18 combines with J gene TRBJ1-1; 9 bases are a match to TRBD1. Germline trimming cut 2 bases from V and 0 bases from J; bases unmatched to any gene: 10. The germline gives CDR1 KGHSH, CDR2 LQKENI. The length of the CDR3 is 18 residues. CDR3 in amino acids: CASSPTTGGPSLNTEAFF. In nucleotides, the CDR3 is TGTGCCAGCTCACCAACGACAGGGGGGCCTAGTTTGAACACTGAAGCTTTCTTT.

In the case of this clone: At one end the junction does not follow the germline gene, possibly because of a read error. The rearrangement links TRBV2 to TRBJ2-7; 8 bases fit TRBD1. The V gene's germline CDR1 is SNHLY and CDR2 FYNNEI. The CDR3 consists of 13 residues. CDR3 DNA sequence: TGTGCCATTCCCGGGACAGGCTCCTCCGAGCAGTACTTC. This encodes CAIPGTGSSEQYF.

V and J are TRBV7-3 and TRBJ2-1, with 12 bases that match TRBD2. Per the germline V gene, CDR1 is SGHTA and CDR2 is FQGTGA. The V gene end was trimmed by 5 bases and the J gene end by 4 bases; junction bases not matched to a gene: 3. The CDR3 extends over 15 amino acids. This CDR3 reads CASSRTSGGYNEQFF. In nucleotides, the CDR3 is TGTGCCAGCAGCCGCACTAGCGGGGGGTACAATGAGCAGTTCTTC.